This TCR beta chain was observed in a study of Ad26.COV2.S vaccination and SARS-CoV-2 variants. Noted treatment: approximately 18 received Ad26.COV2.S at low or high dose, single or two shots; roughly five received placebo; per-sample allocation not given. Collection of samples fell on day 63 after the first vaccine or placebo injection. This clone has only one observation. Some clones are missing from TCRdb's copy, which holds only in-frame ones; the method was immunoSEQ multiplex PCR. The data contain some 480,000 clones, approximately 90% of them singletons. Germline V CDR1 and CDR2: MDHEN, SYDVKM. V lost 7 bases and J lost 2; bases outside the gene matches: 8. CDR3 length: 15 amino acids.

The V gene is TRBV28, the J gene TRBJ2-1; 7 positions agree with TRBD2. The sequence was obtained from a person aged 18-65 years who received the Ad26.COV2.S COVID-19 vaccine or a placebo. The input for sequencing was peripheral blood, taken in a trial of Ad26.COV2.S vaccine versus placebo. CDR3 protein: CASTHQAGTYNEQFF. The CDR3 coding sequence is TGTGCCAGCACCCACCAAGCGGGGACCTACAATGAGCAGTTCTTC.